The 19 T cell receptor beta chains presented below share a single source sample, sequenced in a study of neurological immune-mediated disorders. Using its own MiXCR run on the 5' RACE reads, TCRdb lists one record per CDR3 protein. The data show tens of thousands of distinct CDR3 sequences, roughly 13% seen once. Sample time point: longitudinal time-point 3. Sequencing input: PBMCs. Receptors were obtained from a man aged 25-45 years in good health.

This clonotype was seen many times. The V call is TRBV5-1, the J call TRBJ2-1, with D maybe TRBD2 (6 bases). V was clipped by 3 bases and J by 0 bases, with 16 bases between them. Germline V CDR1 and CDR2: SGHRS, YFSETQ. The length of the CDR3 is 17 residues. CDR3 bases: TGCGCCAGCAGCTCCCCCGGCGGGGCTAGCTCCTACAATGAGCAGTTCTTC. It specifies CASSSPGGASSYNEQFF.

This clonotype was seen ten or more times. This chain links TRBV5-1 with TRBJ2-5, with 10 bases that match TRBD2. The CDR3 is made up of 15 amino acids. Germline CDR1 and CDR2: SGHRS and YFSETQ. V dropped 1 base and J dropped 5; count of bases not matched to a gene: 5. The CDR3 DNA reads TGCGCCAGCAGCTTGAGCAGCGGGAGGGCCGAGACCCAGTACTTC. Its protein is CASSLSSGRAETQYF.

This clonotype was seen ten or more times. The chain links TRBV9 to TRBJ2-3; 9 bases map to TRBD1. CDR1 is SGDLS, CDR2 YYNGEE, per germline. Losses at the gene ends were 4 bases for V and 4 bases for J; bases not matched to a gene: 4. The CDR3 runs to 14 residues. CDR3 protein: CASSIGQGSDTQYF. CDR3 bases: TGTGCCAGCAGCATTGGACAGGGGTCAGATACGCAGTATTTT.

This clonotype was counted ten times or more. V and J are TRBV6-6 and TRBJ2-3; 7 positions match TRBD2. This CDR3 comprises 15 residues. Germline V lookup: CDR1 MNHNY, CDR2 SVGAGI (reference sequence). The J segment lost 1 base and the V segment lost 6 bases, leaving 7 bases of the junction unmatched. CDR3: CASRGTGRGTDTQYF. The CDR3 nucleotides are TGTGCCAGCAGGGGGACTGGGAGGGGCACAGATACGCAGTATTTT.

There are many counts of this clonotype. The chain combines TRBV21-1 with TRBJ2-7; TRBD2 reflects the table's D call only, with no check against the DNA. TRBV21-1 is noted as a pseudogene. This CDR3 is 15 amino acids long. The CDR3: CASSKAGGGSYEQYF. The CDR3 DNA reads TGTGCCAGCAGCAAAGCCGGCGGGGGGTCCTACGAGCAGTACTTC.

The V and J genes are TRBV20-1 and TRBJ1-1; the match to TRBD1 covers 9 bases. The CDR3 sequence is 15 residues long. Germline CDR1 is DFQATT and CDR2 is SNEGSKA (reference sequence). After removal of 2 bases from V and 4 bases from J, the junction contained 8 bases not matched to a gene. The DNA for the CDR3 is TGCAGTGCTAGACCCGGGACAGGGTTAGGCACTGAAGCTTTCTTT. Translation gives CSARPGTGLGTEAFF.

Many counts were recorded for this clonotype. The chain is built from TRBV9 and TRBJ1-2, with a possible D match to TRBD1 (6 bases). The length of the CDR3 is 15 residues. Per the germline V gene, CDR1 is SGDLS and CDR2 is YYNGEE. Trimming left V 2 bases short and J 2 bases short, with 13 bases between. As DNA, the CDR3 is TGTGCCAGCAGCGTGGGTTTAGGGGGGAACTATGGCTACACCTTC. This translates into CASSVGLGGNYGYTF.

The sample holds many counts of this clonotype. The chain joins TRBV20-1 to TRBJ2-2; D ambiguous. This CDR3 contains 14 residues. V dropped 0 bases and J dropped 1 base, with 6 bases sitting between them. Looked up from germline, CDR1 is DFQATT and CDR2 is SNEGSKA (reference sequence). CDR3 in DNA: TGCAGTGCTAGAGATCTTCAGAACACCGGGGAGCTGTTTTTT. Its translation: CSARDLQNTGELFF.

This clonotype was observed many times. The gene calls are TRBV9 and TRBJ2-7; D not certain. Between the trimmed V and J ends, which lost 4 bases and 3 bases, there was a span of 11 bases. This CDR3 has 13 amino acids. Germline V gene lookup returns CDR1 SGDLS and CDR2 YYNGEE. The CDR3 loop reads CASSLQINYEQYF. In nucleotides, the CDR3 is TGTGCCAGCAGCCTTCAAATTAACTACGAGCAGTACTTC.

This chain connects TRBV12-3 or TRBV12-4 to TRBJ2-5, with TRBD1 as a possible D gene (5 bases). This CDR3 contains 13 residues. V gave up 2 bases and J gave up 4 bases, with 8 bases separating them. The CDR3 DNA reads TGTGCCAGCAGTTTAAAGGGGCCAGAGACCCAGTACTTC. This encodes CASSLKGPETQYF.

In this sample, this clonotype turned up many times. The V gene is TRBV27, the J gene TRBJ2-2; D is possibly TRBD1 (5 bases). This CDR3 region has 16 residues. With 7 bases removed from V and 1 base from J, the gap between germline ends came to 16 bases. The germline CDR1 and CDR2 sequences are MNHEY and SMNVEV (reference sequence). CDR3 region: CASISRSTENTGELFF. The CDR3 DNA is TGTGCCAGCATCTCTAGGTCGACAGAGAACACCGGGGAGCTGTTTTTT.

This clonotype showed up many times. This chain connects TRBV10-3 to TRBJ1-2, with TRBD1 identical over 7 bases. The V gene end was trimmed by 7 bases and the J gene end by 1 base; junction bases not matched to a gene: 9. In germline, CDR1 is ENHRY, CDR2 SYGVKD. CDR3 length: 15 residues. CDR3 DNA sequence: TGTGCCATCACAGCCGGGACAGCGATTAACTATGGCTACACCTTC. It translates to CAITAGTAINYGYTF.

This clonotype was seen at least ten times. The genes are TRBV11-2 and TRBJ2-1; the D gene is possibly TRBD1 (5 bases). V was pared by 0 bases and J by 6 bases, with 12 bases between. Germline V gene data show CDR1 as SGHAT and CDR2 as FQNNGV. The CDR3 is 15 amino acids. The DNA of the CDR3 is TGTGCCAGCAGCTTAGACCCCCAGGGTTTCAATGAGCAGTTCTTC. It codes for CASSLDPQGFNEQFF.

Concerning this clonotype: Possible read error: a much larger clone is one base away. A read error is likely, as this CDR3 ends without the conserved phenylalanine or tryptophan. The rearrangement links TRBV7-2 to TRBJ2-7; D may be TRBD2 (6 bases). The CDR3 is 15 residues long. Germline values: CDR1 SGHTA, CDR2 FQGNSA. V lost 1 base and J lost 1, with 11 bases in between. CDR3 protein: CASSLGAGFSYEQYL. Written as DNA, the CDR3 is TGTGCCAGCAGCTTAGGAGCGGGTTTTTCCTACGAGCAGTACTTA.

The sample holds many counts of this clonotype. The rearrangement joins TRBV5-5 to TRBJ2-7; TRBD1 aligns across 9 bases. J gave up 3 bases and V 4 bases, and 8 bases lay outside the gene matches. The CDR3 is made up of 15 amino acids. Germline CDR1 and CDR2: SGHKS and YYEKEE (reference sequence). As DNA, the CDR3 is TGTGCCAGCAGCAACGACAGGGGGGCGGTCTACGAGCAGTACTTC. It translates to CASSNDRGAVYEQYF.

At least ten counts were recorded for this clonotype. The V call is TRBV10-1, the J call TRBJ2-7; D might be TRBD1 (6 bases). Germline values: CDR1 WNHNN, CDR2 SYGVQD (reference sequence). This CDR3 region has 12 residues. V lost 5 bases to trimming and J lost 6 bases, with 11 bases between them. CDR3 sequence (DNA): TGCGCCAGCAGTCAAACAGGGTCCGAGCAGTACTTC. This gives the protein CASSQTGSEQYF.

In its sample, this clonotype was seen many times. As DNA, the CDR3 is TGTGCCAGCAGCTTACAAATCCGGAGGTACTTC. Translation: CASSLQIRRYF. The chain recombines TRBV7-2 with TRBJ2-7; D is uncertain. Germline CDR1 and CDR2: SGHTA and FQGNSA. This CDR3 contains 11 residues. Between the trimmed V and J ends, which lost 2 bases and 12 bases, there was a span of 11 bases.

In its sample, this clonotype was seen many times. The CDR3 DNA reads as TGCAGTGTCCATCAGACAGGGAATAATTCACCCCTCCACTTT. As protein: CSVHQTGNNSPLHF. The chain is built from TRBV20-1 and TRBJ1-6; 7 bases are a match to TRBD1. V was pared by 7 bases and J by 5 bases, with 8 bases of the junction left unmatched. CDR1 is DFQATT and CDR2 is SNEGSKA in the germline V gene (reference sequence). The CDR3 has 14 residues.

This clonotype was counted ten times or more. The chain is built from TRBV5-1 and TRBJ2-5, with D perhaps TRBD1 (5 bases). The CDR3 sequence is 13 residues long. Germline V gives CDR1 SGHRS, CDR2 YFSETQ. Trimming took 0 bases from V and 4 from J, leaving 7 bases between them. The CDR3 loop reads CASSLEGAETQYF. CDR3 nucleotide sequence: TGCGCCAGCAGCTTGGAAGGGGCAGAGACCCAGTACTTC.